The source of this T cell receptor (beta chain) is a study of T cell clones after liver transplantation. Study overall: Three of the eight recipients were HCV-positive; the rest had non-autoimmune, non-viral transplant indications.

Trimming cost V 4 bases and J 0 bases; bases outside gene matches: 1. The CDR3 length is 14 residues. The germline gives CDR1 SGHRS, CDR2 YFSETQ. Sequencing was performed with immunoSEQ multiplex PCR; in TCRdb, only in-frame clones are kept and a portion is missing. This table has 93,000 or so clones, about 86% appearing once. This sample comprised CD4+ T cells from blood, obtained roughly 50 months after liver transplant. The chain is built from TRBV5-1 and TRBJ2-1; 7 bases agree with TRBD1. The source is a human patient who received a liver transplant. The T cells may partly be graft donor cells. In DNA, the CDR3 is TGCGCCAGCAGCGACAGGGCCTCCTACAATGAGCAGTTCTTC. As protein: CASSDRASYNEQFF. Based on the CDR3 plus reference TRBV5-1 and TRBJ2-1, the full variable domain is KAGVTQTPRYLIKTRGQQVTLSCSPISGHRSVSWYQQTPGQGLQFLFEYFSETQRNKGNFPGRFSGRQFSNSRSEMNVSTLELGDSALYLCASSDRASYNEQFFGPGTRLTVL.